Listed below are T cell receptor beta chains from one sample, sequenced in a study of cytomegalovirus exposure and HLA in healthy donors. Sequencing was performed with immunoSEQ multiplex PCR; in TCRdb, only in-frame clones are kept and a portion is missing. This repertoire shows about 61,000 clones, roughly 90% found once; its top ten account for approximately 1.6%. Material: PBMCs. Every receptor here comes from a man in his thirties or forties in good health and CMV-seropositive. The CDR3 runs from the conserved cysteine through the conserved F or W. Each record gives: V gene, J gene, D gene, clone size, CDR3 protein, CDR3 DNA. A D gene is named only where the DNA matches it firmly. Size is stated for part of the rows, as once, few or many counts, or as a class when the clone is expanded.

v_gene: TRBV28; j_gene: TRBJ1-5; d_gene: .; abundance: .; CDR3aa: CASSPGGGPNQPQHF; CDR3nt: TGTGCCAGCAGCCCGGGAGGGGGTCCGAATCAGCCCCAGCATTTT
v_gene: TRBV9; j_gene: TRBJ2-1; d_gene: .; abundance: once; CDR3aa: CASSPLLNEQFF; CDR3nt: TGTGCCAGCAGCCCCCTTCTTAATGAGCAGTTCTTC
v_gene: TRBV11-3; j_gene: TRBJ2-1; d_gene: .; abundance: .; CDR3aa: CASRGRNEQFF; CDR3nt: TGTGCCAGCAGGGGGAGGAATGAGCAGTTCTTC
v_gene: TRBV7-2; j_gene: TRBJ2-7; d_gene: .; abundance: .; CDR3aa: CASSPGHFYEQYF; CDR3nt: TGTGCCAGCAGCCCAGGACATTTCTACGAGCAGTACTTC
v_gene: TRBV6-1; j_gene: TRBJ1-2; d_gene: TRBD1; abundance: once; CDR3aa: CASTLTGVYGYTF; CDR3nt: TGTGCCAGCACCCTCACAGGGGTCTATGGCTACACCTTC
v_gene: TRBV4-1; j_gene: TRBJ2-2; d_gene: TRBD2; abundance: .; CDR3aa: CASSQERTSGNTGELFF; CDR3nt: TGCGCCAGCAGCCAAGAAAGGACTAGCGGAAACACCGGGGAGCTGTTTTTT
v_gene: TRBV5-1; j_gene: TRBJ2-1; d_gene: .; abundance: .; CDR3aa: CASSPARGPRDEQFF; CDR3nt: TGCGCCAGCAGCCCCGCCAGGGGCCCGAGGGATGAGCAGTTCTTC
v_gene: TRBV4-2; j_gene: TRBJ1-1; d_gene: TRBD1; abundance: .; CDR3aa: CASSQDWDREGNTEAFF; CDR3nt: TGTGCCAGCAGCCAAGATTGGGACAGGGAGGGGAACACTGAAGCTTTCTTT
v_gene: TRBV6-4; j_gene: TRBJ2-1; d_gene: TRBD1; abundance: .; CDR3aa: CASSNTGTGLNEQFF; CDR3nt: TGTGCCAGCAGTAACACCGGGACAGGCCTCAATGAGCAGTTCTTC
v_gene: TRBV19; j_gene: TRBJ1-2; d_gene: .; abundance: .; CDR3aa: CASSITENYGYTF; CDR3nt: TGTGCCAGTAGTATTACAGAGAACTATGGCTACACCTTC
v_gene: TRBV9; j_gene: TRBJ2-3; d_gene: .; abundance: .; CDR3aa: CASSGAGTDTQYF; CDR3nt: TGTGCCAGCAGCGGGGCAGGCACAGATACGCAGTATTTT
v_gene: TRBV18; j_gene: TRBJ1-5; d_gene: .; abundance: .; CDR3aa: CASSPPGEAQPQHF; CDR3nt: TGTGCCAGCTCACCACCGGGGGAGGCTCAGCCCCAGCATTTT
v_gene: TRBV12-5; j_gene: TRBJ2-7; d_gene: .; abundance: once; CDR3aa: CASGFGRLPSEQYF; CDR3nt: TGTGCTAGTGGTTTCGGGAGACTCCCCTCCGAGCAGTACTTC
v_gene: TRBV6-1; j_gene: TRBJ1-3; d_gene: .; abundance: .; CDR3aa: CASSPLAGSGNTIYF; CDR3nt: TGTGCCAGCAGTCCACTGGCAGGGTCGGGAAACACCATATATTTT
v_gene: TRBV10-3; j_gene: TRBJ2-7; d_gene: TRBD1; abundance: .; CDR3aa: CAMSRDRGPYEQYF; CDR3nt: TGTGCCATGTCTCGAGACAGGGGGCCTTACGAGCAGTACTTC
v_gene: TRBV5-1; j_gene: TRBJ2-1; d_gene: .; abundance: once; CDR3aa: CASSGEAGDNEQFF; CDR3nt: TGCGCCAGCTCGGGGGAGGCCGGGGACAATGAGCAGTTCTTC
v_gene: TRBV7-9; j_gene: TRBJ1-1; d_gene: .; abundance: few; CDR3aa: CASSLAEQYSNTEAFF; CDR3nt: TGTGCCAGCAGCTTAGCGGAGCAATATTCGAACACTGAAGCTTTCTTT
v_gene: TRBV28; j_gene: TRBJ1-1; d_gene: TRBD1; abundance: .; CDR3aa: CASSLWGNTGGEDTEAFF; CDR3nt: TGTGCCAGCAGTTTATGGGGGAATACAGGGGGCGAAGATACTGAAGCTTTCTTT
v_gene: TRBV19; j_gene: TRBJ1-5; d_gene: .; abundance: few; CDR3aa: CASSISESGGGNQPQHF; CDR3nt: TGTGCCAGTAGTATATCGGAATCTGGGGGGGGCAATCAGCCCCAGCATTTT
v_gene: TRBV4-1; j_gene: TRBJ1-2; d_gene: TRBD1; abundance: .; CDR3aa: CASSQLRTGVGSNYGYTF; CDR3nt: TGCGCCAGCAGCCAACTTCGGACAGGGGTGGGATCTAACTATGGCTACACCTTC
v_gene: TRBV5-6; j_gene: TRBJ2-7; d_gene: .; abundance: .; CDR3aa: CASSLTASTYEQYF; CDR3nt: TGTGCCAGCAGCTTGACAGCCTCTACCTACGAGCAGTACTTC
v_gene: TRBV19; j_gene: TRBJ2-3; d_gene: .; abundance: .; CDR3aa: CASSTSWTESTDTQYF; CDR3nt: TGTGCCAGTAGTACGAGCTGGACAGAAAGCACAGATACGCAGTATTTT
v_gene: TRBV11-2; j_gene: TRBJ1-2; d_gene: TRBD1; abundance: .; CDR3aa: CASSLGQGVDYGYTF; CDR3nt: TGTGCCAGCAGCTTAGGACAGGGGGTTGACTATGGCTACACCTTC
v_gene: TRBV19; j_gene: TRBJ1-1; d_gene: .; abundance: few; CDR3aa: CASREGRENTEAFF; CDR3nt: TGTGCCAGTAGGGAGGGGAGGGAGAACACTGAAGCTTTCTTT
v_gene: TRBV5-1; j_gene: TRBJ1-1; d_gene: TRBD1; abundance: .; CDR3aa: CASSLGQGEAFF; CDR3nt: TGCGCCAGCAGCCTAGGACAGGGCGAAGCTTTCTTT
v_gene: TRBV28; j_gene: TRBJ1-2; d_gene: .; abundance: .; CDR3aa: CASSLANYGYTF; CDR3nt: TGTGCCAGCAGTTTGGCAAACTATGGCTACACCTTC
v_gene: TRBV11-1; j_gene: TRBJ1-1; d_gene: .; abundance: .; CDR3aa: CASSLEWAPEAFF; CDR3nt: TGTGCCAGCAGCTTAGAATGGGCACCTGAAGCTTTCTTT
v_gene: TRBV7-2; j_gene: TRBJ2-7; d_gene: .; abundance: .; CDR3aa: CASSLAPSSYEQYF; CDR3nt: TGTGCCAGCAGCTTAGCGCCGAGCTCCTACGAGCAGTACTTC
v_gene: TRBV2; j_gene: TRBJ2-7; d_gene: .; abundance: .; CDR3aa: CASSQGGPYEQYF; CDR3nt: TGTGCCAGCAGTCAGGGGGGCCCTTACGAGCAGTACTTC
v_gene: TRBV18; j_gene: TRBJ1-6; d_gene: TRBD1; abundance: .; CDR3aa: CASSPRQGAANSPLHF; CDR3nt: TGTGCCAGCTCACCACGACAGGGGGCGGCGAATTCACCCCTCCACTTT
v_gene: TRBV27; j_gene: TRBJ2-1; d_gene: .; abundance: few; CDR3aa: CASSLSPYNEQFF; CDR3nt: TGTGCCAGCAGTTTATCCCCTTACAATGAGCAGTTCTTC
v_gene: TRBV19; j_gene: TRBJ1-5; d_gene: .; abundance: .; CDR3aa: CASSPTEASNQPQHF; CDR3nt: TGTGCCAGTAGCCCGACAGAGGCTAGCAATCAGCCCCAGCATTTT
v_gene: TRBV5-4; j_gene: TRBJ2-3; d_gene: .; abundance: .; CDR3aa: CASSAMTGVTDTQYF; CDR3nt: TGTGCCAGCAGCGCCATGACCGGGGTCACAGATACGCAGTATTTT
v_gene: TRBV5-1; j_gene: TRBJ2-2; d_gene: TRBD2; abundance: .; CDR3aa: CASSLALSGSVGELFF; CDR3nt: TGCGCCAGCAGCTTGGCCCTTAGCGGGAGTGTCGGGGAGCTGTTTTTT
v_gene: TRBV4-2; j_gene: TRBJ2-1; d_gene: .; abundance: .; CDR3aa: CASSQDPRGDYNEQFF; CDR3nt: TGTGCCAGCAGCCAAGATCCTCGCGGGGACTACAATGAGCAGTTCTTC
v_gene: TRBV4-1; j_gene: TRBJ2-3; d_gene: TRBD1; abundance: .; CDR3aa: CASSQDQGAGGDTQYF; CDR3nt: TGCGCCAGCAGCCAAGATCAGGGGGCGGGTGGAGATACGCAGTATTTT
v_gene: TRBV5-1; j_gene: TRBJ2-1; d_gene: .; abundance: .; CDR3aa: CASSKLVDYNEQFF; CDR3nt: TGCGCCAGCAGCAAGCTTGTCGATTACAATGAGCAGTTCTTC
v_gene: TRBV29-1; j_gene: TRBJ2-2; d_gene: TRBD1; abundance: .; CDR3aa: CSAGDRADTGELFF; CDR3nt: TGCAGCGCGGGGGACAGGGCTGACACCGGGGAGCTGTTTTTT